Each of the 7 T cell receptor beta chains below was sequenced from the same sample in a study of blood T cell repertoires in COVID-19. Using immunoSEQ multiplex PCR, the repertoire was profiled, and TCRdb retains in-frame clones only, with some absent. The sample comprises about 140,000 clones, 65% to 85% of which are singletons, and about 8.7% rests with the top ten. Sequenced input: peripheral blood. All receptors come from a man between 45 and 60 years old with active or convalescent COVID-19.

The chain couples TRBV4-2 to TRBJ1-5, with D unresolved. Germline CDR1 LGHNA, CDR2 YNFKEQ. This CDR3 is 15 amino acids long. V lost 0 bases and J lost 9, with 15 bases in between. The CDR3 bases are TGTGCCAGCAGCCAAGATTCGGAGGCAGCACGGCCCCAGCATTTT. Amino acid sequence: CASSQDSEAARPQHF.

This chain joins TRBV19 and TRBJ1-1, with TRBD1 as a possible D gene (5 bases). The ends were cut back, 3 bases at V and 4 bases at J, with 18 bases in the middle. In germline, CDR1 is LNHDA, CDR2 SQIVND (reference sequence). CDR3 length equals 16 residues. The CDR3 region is CASSIPGRAQGTEAFF. CDR3 coding DNA: TGTGCCAGTAGTATCCCGGGGAGGGCCCAGGGCACTGAAGCTTTCTTT. Supplemented by reference TRBV19 and TRBJ1-1, the full variable domain reads DGGITQSPKYLFRKEGQNVTLSCEQNLNHDAMYWYRQDPGQGLRLIYYSQIVNDFQKGDIAEGYSVSREKKESFPLTVTSAQKNPTAFYLCASSIPGRAQGTEAFFGQGTRLTVV.

V is TRBV6-5 and J is TRBJ1-2, with 8 bases fitting TRBD1. Germline values: CDR1 MNHEY, CDR2 SVGAGI. The ends lost 8 bases at V and 3 bases at J; junction bases unmatched: 5. This CDR3 has 13 amino acids. The CDR3 bases are TGTGCCAGCGCTTACAGGGGGGACTATGGCTACACCTTC. This sequence encodes CASAYRGDYGYTF.

V usage is TRBV2 and J usage is TRBJ2-1; 13 bases align to TRBD2. CDR1 and CDR2 from the germline V gene are SNHLY and FYNNEI. CDR3 length: 15 amino acids. Germline trimming cut 5 bases from V and 6 bases from J; bases unmatched to any gene: 4. The CDR3 protein is CASSKLAGGSNEQFF. The CDR3 coding sequence is TGTGCCAGCAGTAAACTAGCGGGAGGGTCCAATGAGCAGTTCTTC. Supplemented by reference TRBV2 and TRBJ2-1, the full variable domain reads EPEVTQTPSHQVTQMGQEVILRCVPISNHLYFYWYRQILGQKVEFLVSFYNNEISEKSEIFDDQFSVERPDGSNFTLKIRSTKLEDSAMYFCASSKLAGGSNEQFFGPGTRLTVL.

This clone is a singleton in its sample. The V and J genes are TRBV18 and TRBJ2-1; 11 bases align to TRBD2. V gave up 4 bases and J gave up 7 bases; unmatched junction bases: 6. The CDR3 covers 15 residues. Germline V gives CDR1 KGHSH, CDR2 LQKENI. CDR3 sequence reads: CASSLAGGQLNEQFF. The CDR3 region has the DNA TGTGCCAGCTCACTAGCGGGAGGGCAGTTGAATGAGCAGTTCTTC. The full variable domain, with the rest looked up from reference TRBV18 and TRBJ2-1, is NAGVMQNPRHLVRRRGQEARLRCSPMKGHSHVYWYRQLPEEGLKFMVYLQKENIIDESGMPKERFSAEFPKEGPSILRIQQVVRGDSAAYFCASSLAGGQLNEQFFGPGTRLTVL.

The rearrangement uses TRBV7-9 and TRBJ1-1; 11 nucleotides match TRBD1. The CDR3 runs 15 residues. V trimming: 5 bases; J trimming: 0 bases; junction bases outside the gene matches: 2. In germline, CDR1 is SEHNR, CDR2 FQNEAQ (reference sequence). The CDR3 protein is CASSRTGGLNTEAFF. The CDR3 region has the DNA TGTGCCAGCAGCCGGACAGGGGGCTTGAACACTGAAGCTTTCTTT.

This clone was seen more than once but under ten times. The rearrangement links TRBV7-9 to TRBJ1-1; 8 bases are shared with TRBD1. The V and J ends lost 4 bases and 4 bases, in that order; junction bases with no gene match: 2. CDR3 length: 13 amino acids. Germline assignment: CDR1 SEHNR and CDR2 FQNEAQ (reference sequence). In nucleotides, the CDR3 is TGTGCCAGCAGCTACAGGGGGACCACTGAAGCTTTCTTT. Translated: CASSYRGTTEAFF.